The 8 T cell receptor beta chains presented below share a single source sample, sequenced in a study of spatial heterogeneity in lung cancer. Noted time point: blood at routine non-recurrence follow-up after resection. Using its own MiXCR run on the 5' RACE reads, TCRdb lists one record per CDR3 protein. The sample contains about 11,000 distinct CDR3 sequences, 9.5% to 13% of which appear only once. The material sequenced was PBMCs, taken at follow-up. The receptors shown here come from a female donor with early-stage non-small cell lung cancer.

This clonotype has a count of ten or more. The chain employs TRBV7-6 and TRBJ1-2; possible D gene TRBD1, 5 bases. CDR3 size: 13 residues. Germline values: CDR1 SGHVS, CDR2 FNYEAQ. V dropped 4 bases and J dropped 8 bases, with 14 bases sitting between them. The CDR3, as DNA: TGTGCCAGCAGCTCAAGGGGCGCGGGAGGCTACACCTTC. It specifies CASSSRGAGGYTF.

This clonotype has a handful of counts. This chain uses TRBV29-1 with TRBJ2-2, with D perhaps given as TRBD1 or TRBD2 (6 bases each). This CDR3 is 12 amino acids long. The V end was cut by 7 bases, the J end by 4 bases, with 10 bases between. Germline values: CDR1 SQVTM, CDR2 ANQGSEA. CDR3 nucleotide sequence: TGCAGCGCGGGGGCCGGCACCGGGGAGCTGTTTTTT. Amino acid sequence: CSAGAGTGELFF.

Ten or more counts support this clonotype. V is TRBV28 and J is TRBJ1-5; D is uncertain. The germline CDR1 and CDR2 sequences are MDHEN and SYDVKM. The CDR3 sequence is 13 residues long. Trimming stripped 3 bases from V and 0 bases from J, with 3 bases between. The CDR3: CASSLGSNQPQHF. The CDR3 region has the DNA TGTGCCAGCAGTTTGGGTAGCAATCAGCCCCAGCATTTT.

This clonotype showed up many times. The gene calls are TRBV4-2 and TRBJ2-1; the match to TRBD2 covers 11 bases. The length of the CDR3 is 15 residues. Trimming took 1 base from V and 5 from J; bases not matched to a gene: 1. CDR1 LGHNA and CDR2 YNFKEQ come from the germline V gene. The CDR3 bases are TGTGCCAGCAGCCAAGGACTAGCGGGGAACAATGAGCAGTTCTTC. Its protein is CASSQGLAGNNEQFF.

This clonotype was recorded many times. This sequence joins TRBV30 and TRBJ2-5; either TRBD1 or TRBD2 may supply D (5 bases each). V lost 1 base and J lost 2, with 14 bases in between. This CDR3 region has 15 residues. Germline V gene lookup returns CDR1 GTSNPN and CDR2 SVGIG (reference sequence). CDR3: CAWSGGEGPQETQYF. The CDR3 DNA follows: TGTGCCTGGAGTGGGGGCGAGGGCCCTCAAGAGACCCAGTACTTC. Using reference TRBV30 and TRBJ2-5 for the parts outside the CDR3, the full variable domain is SQTIHQWPATLVQPVGSPLSLECTVEGTSNPNLYWYRQAAGRGLQLLFYSVGIGQISSEVPQNLSASRPQDRQFILSSKKLLLSDSGFYLCAWSGGEGPQETQYFGPGTRLLVL.

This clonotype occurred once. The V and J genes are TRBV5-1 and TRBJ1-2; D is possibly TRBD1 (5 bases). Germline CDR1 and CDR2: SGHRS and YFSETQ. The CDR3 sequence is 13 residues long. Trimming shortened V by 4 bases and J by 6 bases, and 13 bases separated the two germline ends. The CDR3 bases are TGCGCCAGCAGCACCCCAGCGGGGGATGGCTACACCTTC. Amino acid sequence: CASSTPAGDGYTF.

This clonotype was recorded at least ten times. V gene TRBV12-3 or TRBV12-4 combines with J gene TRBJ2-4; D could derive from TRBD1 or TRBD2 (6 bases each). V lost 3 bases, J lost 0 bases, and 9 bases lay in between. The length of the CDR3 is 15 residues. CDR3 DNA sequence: TGTGCCAGCAGTTTCGGGGGCGCAGCCAAAAACATTCAGTACTTC. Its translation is CASSFGGAAKNIQYF.

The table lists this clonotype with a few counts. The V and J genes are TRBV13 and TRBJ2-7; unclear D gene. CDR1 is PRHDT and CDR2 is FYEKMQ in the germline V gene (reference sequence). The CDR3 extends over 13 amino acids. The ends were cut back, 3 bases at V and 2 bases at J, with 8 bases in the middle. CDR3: CASSFSLTYEQYF. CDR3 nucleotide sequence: TGTGCCAGCAGCTTCTCCCTCACCTACGAGCAGTACTTC.